These 2 T cell receptor beta chains share one sample of origin, sequenced in a study of beta chain features in type 1 diabetes. General study findings and limits: Among patients with Type 1 diabetes, TCRB CDR3s were moderately but significantly shorter in every one of the four CD4+ subsets.

Of the isolated RNA, all was reverse transcribed, and so the sequenced material was expressed TCRB transcripts. The repertoire was sequenced with immunoSEQ multiplex PCR; TCRdb's copy has only in-frame clones and lacks some. The top ten hold approximately 0.015% of the sample, which has about 280,000 clones, about 15% seen once. No antigen is known for these receptors. Sequencing was done on a sample of naive CD4+ T cells from blood. These receptors originate from a man aged 18 to 30 with type 1 diabetes.

This clone was seen a few times. The rearrangement uses TRBV29-1 and TRBJ1-1; 9 nucleotides align to TRBD1. This CDR3 is built from 16 residues. The V and J ends lost 6 bases and 4 bases, in that order; junction bases with no gene match: 15. The germline gives CDR1 SQVTM, CDR2 ANQGSEA. The CDR3 DNA is TGCAGCGTGAGGAGGACAGGGGCGGCCGAAGGCACTGAAGCTTTCTTT. As protein: CSVRRTGAAEGTEAFF. Variable domain in full (rest from reference TRBV29-1 and TRBJ1-1): SAVISQKPSRDICQRGTSLTIQCQVDSQVTMMFWYRQQPGQSLTLIATANQGSEATYESGFVIDKFPISRPNLTFSTLTVSNMSPEDSSIYLCSVRRTGAAEGTEAFFGQGTRLTVV.

This clone was picked up a small number of times. In the same sample, other DNA sequences code for this CDR3. V gene TRBV18 combines with J gene TRBJ2-5; TRBD2 is a possible D gene (6 bases). The germline V gene has CDR1 KGHSH and CDR2 LQKENI. The germline V and J ends were trimmed by 3 bases and 4 bases, with 9 bases remaining between them. The CDR3 is 13 residues long. This CDR3 reads CASSPRRGETQYF. CDR3 sequence (DNA): TGTGCCAGCTCACCCCGGCGGGGAGAGACCCAGTACTTC.